The 13 T cell receptor beta chains below all came from one sample that was sequenced in a study of blood T cell repertoires in COVID-19. Clones were sequenced by immunoSEQ multiplex PCR, and TCRdb holds only the in-frame ones, with some missing. The sample consists of approximately 270,000 clones, over 75% of them appearing once. Sequenced sample: peripheral blood. These receptors originate from a human donor with COVID-19, enrolled during active disease. The donor label of this sample is uncertain.

The chain combines TRBV29-1 with TRBJ2-5; 10 positions match TRBD1. Losses at the gene ends were 7 bases for V and 5 bases for J; bases not matched to a gene: 7. The CDR3 loop spans 13 amino acids. Germline V gene sequence: CDR1 SQVTM, CDR2 ANQGSEA. The CDR3 DNA follows: TGCAGCGGGCTGACAGGGGGCGCTGAGACCCAGTACTTC. The encoded protein is CSGLTGGAETQYF.

The genes are TRBV3-1 (or the pseudogene TRBV3-2) and TRBJ1-4; TRBD1 is a possible D gene (6 bases). The germline V and J ends were trimmed by 2 bases and 8 bases, with 18 bases remaining between them. The CDR3 is 16 residues long. The germline CDR1 and CDR2 sequences are LGHDT and YNNKEL (reference sequence). Here the CDR3 reads CASSQNPGVRTEKLFF. Here the CDR3 DNA reads TGTGCCAGCAGCCAAAATCCAGGGGTAAGAACCGAAAAACTGTTTTTT.

On this clone: This sample includes further DNA sequences coding for the same CDR3. In nucleotides, the CDR3 is TGTGCCAGCAGTGTCGAGGGTGGCACTGAAGCTTTCTTT. Translation gives CASSVEGGTEAFF. The rearrangement links TRBV6-4 to TRBJ1-1; D call uncertain. Germline loops: CDR1 MRHNA, CDR2 SNTAGT. The V end lost 4 bases, the J end lost 4 bases, and 10 bases lay between the germline ends. This CDR3 is 13 amino acids long.

J is TRBJ2-7 and V is TRBV19; 9 bases line up with TRBD2. The CDR3 consists of 14 residues. V lost 5 bases to trimming and J lost 3 bases; unmatched junction nucleotides: 5. In germline, CDR1 is LNHDA, CDR2 SQIVND (reference sequence). The CDR3 DNA follows: TGTGCCAGTAGTTTAGGACTAGCGAACTACGAGCAGTACTTC. Translated: CASSLGLANYEQYF.

This chain joins TRBV10-1 and TRBJ2-3, with 8 bases aligning to TRBD1. CDR1 and CDR2 from the germline V gene are WNHNN and SYGVQD (reference sequence). V gave up 6 bases and J gave up 3 bases; unmatched junction bases: 8. CDR3 length: 15 amino acids. CDR3 bases: TGCGCCAGCAGCACCGGGACAGGAGAGACAGATACGCAGTATTTT. Translated: CASSTGTGETDTQYF.

The rearrangement uses TRBV28 and TRBJ2-7, with 7 bases that match TRBD1. Germline CDR1 and CDR2: MDHEN and SYDVKM. CDR3 size: 15 residues. With 3 bases clipped from V and 4 bases from J, the junction kept 9 bases outside the gene matches. CDR3 residues: CASSFLRQGMYEQYF. The CDR3 DNA reads as TGTGCCAGCAGTTTCCTCCGACAGGGAATGTACGAGCAGTACTTC.

Details on this clone: One end of the junction does not line up with germline, which may come from a read error. The chain uses TRBV5-6 and TRBJ2-5; a possible D gene is TRBD2 (5 bases). CDR3 length: 16 amino acids. Germline V gene lookup returns CDR1 SGHDT and CDR2 YYEEEE. CDR3 residues: CASSPVGGRGQKTQYF. The CDR3 nucleotides are TGTGCCAGCAGCCCCGTAGGAGGACGCGGCCAAAAGACCCAGTACTTC.

The gene calls are TRBV5-1 and TRBJ2-1; D remains ambiguous. The V gene's germline CDR1 is SGHRS and CDR2 YFSETQ. The germline V and J ends were trimmed by 0 bases and 0 bases, with 10 bases remaining between them. The CDR3 consists of 16 residues. CDR3 in DNA: TGCGCCAGCAGCTTGGCCCCCTCTAGCTCCTACAATGAGCAGTTCTTC. This codes for CASSLAPSSSYNEQFF.

This chain joins TRBV9 and TRBJ1-3, with a possible D match to TRBD1 (6 bases). Germline CDR1 reads SGDLS; CDR2 reads YYNGEE. The CDR3 totals 19 residues. V gave up 1 base and J gave up 4 bases, with 24 bases separating them. Here the CDR3 reads CASSVTGNGMITFGNTIYF. The CDR3 DNA reads as TGTGCCAGCAGCGTAACAGGGAACGGGATGATAACGTTCGGAAACACCATATATTTT.

This chain joins TRBV6-5 and TRBJ2-1; D is possibly TRBD2 (5 bases). V was cut by 4 bases and J by 5 bases, with 15 bases left in between. This CDR3 is 15 amino acids long. From germline, CDR1 is MNHEY and CDR2 SVGAGI. The DNA for the CDR3 is TGTGCCAGCAGTTTATGGGCGGGCGGTGACAATGAGCAGTTCTTC. This gives the protein CASSLWAGGDNEQFF.

The chain carries TRBV10-3 and TRBJ2-2; 8 bases are shared with TRBD2. J lost 2 bases, V lost 0 bases, and 5 bases had no gene match. This CDR3 has 17 amino acids. CDR1 ENHRY and CDR2 SYGVKD come from the germline V gene. Written as DNA, the CDR3 is TGTGCCATCAGTGAGTCGGCCGGGGGGGGAAACACCGGGGAGCTGTTTTTT. Translating it yields CAISESAGGGNTGELFF.

On this clone itself: In the same sample, other DNA sequences code for this CDR3. The rearrangement uses TRBV7-2 and TRBJ2-3, with 7 bases identical to TRBD2. The trim removed 5 bases at V and 3 bases at J, leaving 8 bases unmatched. CDR3 size: 15 residues. The germline gives CDR1 SGHTA, CDR2 FQGNSA. CDR3 in DNA: TGTGCCAGCAGCCTGGATCGGGGAGGGACAGATACGCAGTATTTT. As protein: CASSLDRGGTDTQYF. Full variable domain (rest looked up from reference TRBV7-2 and TRBJ2-3): GAGVSQSPSNKVTEKGKDVELRCDPISGHTALYWYRQSLGQGLEFLIYFQGNSAPDKSGLPSDRFSAERTGGSVSTLTIQRTQQEDSAVYLCASSLDRGGTDTQYFGPGTRLTVL.

The rearrangement links TRBV10-3 to TRBJ2-2; 7 bases line up with TRBD1. The CDR3 spans 15 residues. Germline V gives CDR1 ENHRY, CDR2 SYGVKD. The ends lost 5 bases at V and 1 base at J; junction bases unmatched: 4. In DNA form, the CDR3 reads TGTGCCATCAGTACCGGGACAGAGAACACCGGGGAGCTGTTTTTT. Protein: CAISTGTENTGELFF.